One sample yielded the 21 T cell receptor beta chains listed below, sequenced in a study of technical replicates of blood from a handful of donors. TCRdb's copy holds only in-frame clones and misses some; the assay was immunoSEQ multiplex PCR. The profile shows about 82,000 clones, around 90% of them singletons. What was sequenced was T cells isolated from PBMCs. These receptors all stem from a human donor in good health.

The rearrangement links TRBV12-2 to TRBJ1-5; TRBD1, the table's D call, lacks a check against the DNA. TRBV12-2 is labeled a pseudogene. The length of the CDR3 is 15 residues. The CDR3 spells CASRFIRTGNQPQHF. CDR3 nucleotide sequence: TGTGCAAGTCGCTTCATTAGGACAGGTAATCAGCCCCAGCATTTT.

In this sample, this clone turned up once. The chain employs TRBV7-6 and TRBJ2-7; possibly TRBD1 for D (6 bases). Trimming removed 2 bases at V and 2 bases at J, with 13 bases between. CDR1 and CDR2 (germline): SGHVS, FNYEAQ. The CDR3 totals 15 residues. This CDR3 reads CASSLTRGRPYEQYF. CDR3 DNA sequence: TGTGCCAGCAGCTTAACCAGGGGTAGGCCCTACGAGCAGTACTTC.

This sequence joins TRBV7-2 and TRBJ2-7; tentative D call: TRBD2 (6 bases). This CDR3 is built from 13 residues. V was pared by 3 bases and J by 3 bases, with 9 bases between. Germline CDR1 SGHTA, CDR2 FQGNSA. In DNA form, the CDR3 reads TGTGCCAGCAGCTTTAGCGGCTACTACGAGCAGTACTTC. Protein product: CASSFSGYYEQYF.

The V call is TRBV5-1, the J call TRBJ2-5; possibly TRBD1 for D (5 bases). Germline assignment: CDR1 SGHRS and CDR2 YFSETQ. Trimming took 0 bases from V and 11 from J, leaving 11 bases between them. The CDR3 totals 12 residues. CDR3 sequence (DNA): TGCGCCAGCAGCTTGGAGGGGTCCCAACAGTACTTC. Amino acid sequence: CASSLEGSQQYF. Complete variable domain (other parts from reference TRBV5-1 and TRBJ2-5): KAGVTQTPRYLIKTRGQQVTLSCSPISGHRSVSWYQQTPGQGLQFLFEYFSETQRNKGNFPGRFSGRQFSNSRSEMNVSTLELGDSALYLCASSLEGSQQYFGPGTRLLVL.

This clone was seen only a few times. The chain joins TRBV12-5 to TRBJ1-5; D perhaps matches TRBD1 (6 bases). Germline CDR1 is LGHNT and CDR2 is FRNRAP. V was clipped by 1 base and J by 4 bases, with 14 bases between them. The CDR3 contains 16 residues. CDR3 in DNA: TGTGCTAGTGGTTTGGCACAGGGAACTAGTAATCAGCCCCAGCATTTT. Translation: CASGLAQGTSNQPQHF.

This sequence joins TRBV29-1 and TRBJ2-7; D might be TRBD1 (6 bases). Between the trimmed V and J ends, which lost 0 bases and 9 bases, there was a span of 9 bases. From germline, CDR1 is SQVTM and CDR2 ANQGSEA. CDR3 size: 11 residues. CDR3 loop: CSVEDLTGQYF. The CDR3 nucleotides are TGCAGCGTTGAAGATTTGACAGGGCAGTACTTC.

V is TRBV5-4 and J is TRBJ2-7; no definite D call. Germline V CDR1 and CDR2: SGHNT, YYREEE (reference sequence). Trimming left V 3 bases short and J 5 bases short, with 15 bases between. This CDR3 region has 14 residues. CDR3 loop: CASSYWRMRHEQYF. CDR3 sequence (DNA): TGTGCCAGCAGCTATTGGAGAATGCGTCACGAGCAGTACTTC.

The CDR3 sequence is CASSGRTGSEPLHF. Here the CDR3 DNA reads TGTGCCAGCAGCGGACGGACAGGGAGTGAACCCCTCCACTTT. The rearrangement uses TRBV11-3 and TRBJ1-6, with 8 nucleotides matching TRBD1. Looked up from germline, CDR1 is SGHNT and CDR2 is YENEEA. The ends lost 5 bases at V and 12 bases at J; junction bases unmatched: 9. This CDR3 spans 14 amino acids.

The genes are TRBV5-1 and TRBJ1-2; 8 bases fit TRBD1. Trimming cost V 1 base and J 8 bases; bases outside gene matches: 16. Germline values: CDR1 SGHRS, CDR2 YFSETQ. CDR3 size: 17 residues. CDR3 loop: CASSLSDRGVIWRGYTF. DNA of the CDR3: TGCGCCAGCAGCTTGTCCGACAGGGGAGTTATCTGGCGGGGCTACACCTTC.

The CDR3 is CASSAGLQGPDGYTF. The DNA for the CDR3 is TGTGCCAGCAGCGCTGGTCTACAGGGGCCAGATGGCTACACCTTC. The V and J genes are TRBV5-4 and TRBJ1-2, with TRBD1 matching over 7 bases. The CDR3 runs 15 residues. Germline V gene sequence: CDR1 SGHNT, CDR2 YYREEE (reference sequence). V lost 4 bases and J lost 6; bases outside the gene matches: 12.

In its sample, this clone was seen a few times. The rearrangement links TRBV7-9 to TRBJ2-7, with TRBD2 as a possible D gene (5 bases). This CDR3 has 14 amino acids. Per germline, CDR1 SEHNR and CDR2 FQNEAQ (reference sequence). Trimming pared 0 bases from V and 4 bases from J, leaving 10 bases between. The CDR3 sequence: CASSLARAPYEQYF. The DNA for the CDR3 is TGTGCCAGCAGCTTAGCGCGGGCTCCGTACGAGCAGTACTTC.

V is TRBV2 and J is TRBJ2-4, with TRBD2 as a possible D gene (5 bases). Germline CDR1 is SNHLY and CDR2 is FYNNEI. Trimming shortened V by 6 bases and J by 1 base, and 10 bases separated the two germline ends. The length of the CDR3 is 14 residues. Here the CDR3 reads CASRRVGAKNIQYF. The CDR3 region has the DNA TGTGCCAGCAGGAGGGTTGGGGCCAAAAACATTCAGTACTTC.

The V call is TRBV5-4, the J call TRBJ2-1; possibly TRBD2 for D (6 bases). V was cut by 1 base and J by 4 bases, with 12 bases left in between. The CDR3 is made up of 15 amino acids. Germline CDR1 and CDR2: SGHNT and YYREEE (reference sequence). The CDR3 reads CASSLFGGLYNEQFF. CDR3 nucleotide sequence: TGTGCCAGCAGCTTGTTCGGGGGTCTTTACAATGAGCAGTTCTTC.

J is TRBJ1-1 and V is TRBV27; D might be TRBD1 (6 bases). The CDR3 is made up of 14 amino acids. With 3 bases removed from V and 5 bases from J, the gap between germline ends came to 13 bases. Germline V gene data show CDR1 as MNHEY and CDR2 as SMNVEV (reference sequence). This CDR3 reads CASSLGPQGTEAFF. The CDR3 nucleotides are TGTGCCAGCAGTTTGGGTCCCCAGGGGACTGAAGCTTTCTTT.

The chain combines TRBV5-1 with TRBJ2-1, with 7 bases lining up with TRBD2. CDR3 length: 14 amino acids. V shed 4 bases and J 7 bases; nucleotides not matched to a gene: 8. Germline V CDR1 and CDR2: SGHRS, YFSETQ. The CDR3 nucleotides read TGCGCCAGCAGCGAGACAGCGGGGTTAAATGAGCAGTTCTTC. Translating gives CASSETAGLNEQFF.

V is TRBV6-6 and J is TRBJ2-1; 8 nucleotides agree with TRBD2. This CDR3 comprises 15 residues. The junction had 3 bases not matched to a gene; V was cut back by 3 bases and J by 2 bases. The germline V gene encodes CDR1 MNHNY and CDR2 SVGAGI (reference sequence). The CDR3 nucleotides are TGTGCCAGCAGTTATAGCGGGGCAACCTACAATGAGCAGTTCTTC. It translates to CASSYSGATYNEQFF.

The genes are TRBV2 and TRBJ2-7, with unresolved D. Trimming removed 2 bases from V and 2 bases from J, with 10 bases in between. From germline, CDR1 is SNHLY and CDR2 FYNNEI. CDR3 length equals 14 residues. In nucleotides, the CDR3 is TGTGCCAGCAGTGAATTCAACGGTCCCTACGAGCAGTACTTC. It encodes CASSEFNGPYEQYF.

The gene calls are TRBV10-2 and TRBJ1-1, with a tentative D call TRBD1 (5 bases). This CDR3 comprises 12 residues. Trimming took off 4 bases at V and 6 bases at J, with 9 bases between the two ends. The V gene's germline CDR1 is WSHSY and CDR2 SAAADI. This chain's CDR3 is CASSVSGSEAFF. In nucleotides, the CDR3 is TGCGCCAGCAGTGTCTCAGGGTCTGAAGCTTTCTTT.

The chain is built from TRBV28 and TRBJ1-1, with D perhaps matching TRBD1 (6 bases). Per germline, CDR1 MDHEN and CDR2 SYDVKM. The CDR3 is made up of 15 amino acids. The ends were cut back, 2 bases at V and 4 bases at J, with 14 bases in the middle. The CDR3 loop is CASSLIQGEGTEAFF. The CDR3, as DNA: TGTGCCAGCAGTTTAATACAGGGTGAGGGCACTGAAGCTTTCTTT.

V is TRBV11-2 and J is TRBJ2-4; D gene ambiguous. CDR3 size: 11 residues. Per germline, CDR1 SGHAT and CDR2 FQNNGV. V gave up 1 base and J gave up 15 bases, with 10 bases separating them. CDR3 DNA sequence: TGTGCCAGCAGCTTAGGAGGTGGCGGGTACTTC. It translates to CASSLGGGGYF.

J is TRBJ2-3 and V is TRBV5-1, with no clear D. CDR3 length: 15 residues. Trimming took 0 bases from V and 2 from J, leaving 10 bases between them. CDR1 and CDR2 from the germline V gene are SGHRS and YFSETQ. The CDR3 sequence is CASSLGADITDTQYF. CDR3 DNA: TGCGCCAGCAGCTTGGGCGCCGACATCACAGATACGCAGTATTTT.